This T cell receptor (beta chain) comes out of a study of blood T cell repertoires in COVID-19. Clones were sequenced by immunoSEQ multiplex PCR, and TCRdb holds only the in-frame ones, with some missing. The sample carries about 140,000 clones, approximately 91% recorded once. The germline V gene encodes CDR1 SEHNR and CDR2 FQNEAQ (reference sequence). This CDR3 has 12 amino acids. V was shortened by 8 bases and J by 2 bases, with 9 bases between the two germline ends. This chain joins TRBV7-9 and TRBJ2-5; D is perhaps TRBD2 (5 bases). The TCR originated in a man aged 50 or older with active or convalescent COVID-19. Sequenced: peripheral blood. Written as DNA, the CDR3 is TGTGCCAGCTGCCCGGGGCAAGAGACCCAGTACTTC. It translates to CASCPGQETQYF.